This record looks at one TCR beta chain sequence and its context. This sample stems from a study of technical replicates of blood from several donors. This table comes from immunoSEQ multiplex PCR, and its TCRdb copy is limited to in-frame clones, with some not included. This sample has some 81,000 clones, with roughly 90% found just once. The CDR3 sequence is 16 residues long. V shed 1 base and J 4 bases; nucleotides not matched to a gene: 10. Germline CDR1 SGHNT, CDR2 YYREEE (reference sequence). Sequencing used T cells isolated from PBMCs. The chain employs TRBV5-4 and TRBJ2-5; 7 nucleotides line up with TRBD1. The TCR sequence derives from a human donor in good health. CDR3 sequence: CASSLRGRMGAETQYF. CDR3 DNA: TGTGCCAGCAGCTTGAGGGGGCGGATGGGGGCAGAGACCCAGTACTTC.